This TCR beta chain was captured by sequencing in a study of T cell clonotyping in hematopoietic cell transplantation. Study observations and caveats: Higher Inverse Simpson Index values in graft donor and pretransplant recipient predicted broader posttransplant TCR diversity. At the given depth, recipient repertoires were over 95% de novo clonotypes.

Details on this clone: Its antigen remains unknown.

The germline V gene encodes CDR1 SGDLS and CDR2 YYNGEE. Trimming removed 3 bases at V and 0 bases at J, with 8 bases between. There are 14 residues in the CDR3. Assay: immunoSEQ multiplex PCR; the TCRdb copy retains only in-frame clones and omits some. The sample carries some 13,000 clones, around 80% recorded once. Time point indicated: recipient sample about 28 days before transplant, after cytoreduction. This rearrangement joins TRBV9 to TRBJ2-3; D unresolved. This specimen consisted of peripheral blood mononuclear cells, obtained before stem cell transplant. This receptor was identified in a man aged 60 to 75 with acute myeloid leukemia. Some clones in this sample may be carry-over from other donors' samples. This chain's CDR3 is CASSAYLSTDTQYF. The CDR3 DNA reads TGTGCCAGCAGCGCCTACCTAAGCACAGATACGCAGTATTTT. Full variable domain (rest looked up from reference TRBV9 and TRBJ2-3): DSGVTQTPKHLITATGQRVTLRCSPRSGDLSVYWYQQSLDQGLQFLIQYYNGEERAKGNILERFSAQQFPDLHSELNLSSLELGDSALYFCASSAYLSTDTQYFGPGTRLTVL.